The sequence of this T cell receptor beta chain was determined in a study of blood T cell repertoires in COVID-19. TCRdb's table, derived via immunoSEQ multiplex PCR, lists solely in-frame clones and lacks some. Here the sample spans around 260,000 clones, approximately 83% being singletons. CDR3 length equals 14 residues. Trimming took off 3 bases at V and 9 bases at J, with 15 bases between the two ends. Germline values: CDR1 LGHNA, CDR2 YNFKEQ. The chain links TRBV4-2 to TRBJ1-3; a weak D match, TRBD1 (5 bases). Input material: PBMCs or T cells enriched from blood (not recorded which). This sequence was found in a woman aged 25 to 39 who had recovered from COVID-19. Here the CDR3 reads CASSQPPGGGTIYF. The CDR3 region has the DNA TGTGCCAGCAGCCAGCCCCCCGGGGGTGGCACCATATATTTT.